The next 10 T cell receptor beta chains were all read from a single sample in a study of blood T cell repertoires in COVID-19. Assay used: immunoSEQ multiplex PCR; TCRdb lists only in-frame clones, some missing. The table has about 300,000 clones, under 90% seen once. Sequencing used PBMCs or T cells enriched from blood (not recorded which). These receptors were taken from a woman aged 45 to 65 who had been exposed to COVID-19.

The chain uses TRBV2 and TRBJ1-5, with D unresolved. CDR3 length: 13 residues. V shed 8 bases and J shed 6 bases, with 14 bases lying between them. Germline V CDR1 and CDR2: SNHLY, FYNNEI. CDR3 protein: CASSGGLGQPQHF. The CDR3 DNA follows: TGTGCCAGCTCTGGCGGCTTGGGTCAGCCCCAGCATTTT.

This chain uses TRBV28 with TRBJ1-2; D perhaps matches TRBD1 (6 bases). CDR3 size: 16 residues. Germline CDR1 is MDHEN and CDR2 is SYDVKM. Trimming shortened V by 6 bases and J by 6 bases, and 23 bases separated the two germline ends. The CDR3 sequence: CASSLVVLGTTNGYTF. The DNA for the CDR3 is TGTGCCAGCAGCCTAGTGGTCTTGGGGACAACGAATGGCTACACCTTC.

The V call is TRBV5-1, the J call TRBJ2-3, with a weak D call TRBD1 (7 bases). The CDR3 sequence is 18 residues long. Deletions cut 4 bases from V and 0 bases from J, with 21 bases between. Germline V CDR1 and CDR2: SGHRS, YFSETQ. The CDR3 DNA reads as TGCGCCAGCAGCGCAGGGGGGTTTGGGCGGGGAAGCACAGATACGCAGTATTTT. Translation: CASSAGGFGRGSTDTQYF.

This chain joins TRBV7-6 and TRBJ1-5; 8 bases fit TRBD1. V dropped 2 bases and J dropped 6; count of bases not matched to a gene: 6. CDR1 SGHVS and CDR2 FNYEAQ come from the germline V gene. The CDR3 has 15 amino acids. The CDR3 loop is CASSLRQGAGQPQHF. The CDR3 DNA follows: TGTGCCAGCAGCTTAAGGCAGGGGGCGGGTCAGCCCCAGCATTTT.

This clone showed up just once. CDR3 loop: CASSARGGQETQYF. CDR3 DNA sequence: TGTGCCAGCAGCGCTCGGGGTGGGCAAGAGACCCAGTACTTC. The chain recombines TRBV7-6 with TRBJ2-5, with TRBD2 as a possible D gene (5 bases). The CDR3 has 14 residues. Germline V gene lookup returns CDR1 SGHVS and CDR2 FNYEAQ. V lost 5 bases, J lost 2 bases, and 12 bases lay in between.

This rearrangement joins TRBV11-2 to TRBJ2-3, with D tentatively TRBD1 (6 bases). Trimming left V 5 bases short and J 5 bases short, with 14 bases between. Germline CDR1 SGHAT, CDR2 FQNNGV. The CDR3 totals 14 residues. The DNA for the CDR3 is TGTGCCAGCAGCCACTCTACCAGGGGAGATACGCAGTATTTT. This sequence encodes CASSHSTRGDTQYF.

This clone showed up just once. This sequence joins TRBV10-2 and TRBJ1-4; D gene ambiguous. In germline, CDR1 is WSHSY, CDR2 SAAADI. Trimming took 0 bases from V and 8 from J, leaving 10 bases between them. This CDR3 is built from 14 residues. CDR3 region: CASSESGLEEKLFF. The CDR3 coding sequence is TGCGCCAGCAGTGAGTCAGGTCTAGAGGAAAAACTGTTTTTT.

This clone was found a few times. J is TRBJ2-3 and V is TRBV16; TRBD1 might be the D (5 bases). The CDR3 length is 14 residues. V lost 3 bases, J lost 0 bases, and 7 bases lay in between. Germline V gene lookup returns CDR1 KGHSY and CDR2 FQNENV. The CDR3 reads CASSQDTSTDTQYF. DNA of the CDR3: TGTGCCAGCAGCCAGGACACCAGCACAGATACGCAGTATTTT.

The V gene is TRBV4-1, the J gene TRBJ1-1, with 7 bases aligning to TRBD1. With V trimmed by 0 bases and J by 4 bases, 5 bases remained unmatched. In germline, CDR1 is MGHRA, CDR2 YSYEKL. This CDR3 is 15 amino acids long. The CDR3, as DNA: TGCGCCAGCAGCCAAGAAGTCAGGGGGTTCACTGAAGCTTTCTTT. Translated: CASSQEVRGFTEAFF.

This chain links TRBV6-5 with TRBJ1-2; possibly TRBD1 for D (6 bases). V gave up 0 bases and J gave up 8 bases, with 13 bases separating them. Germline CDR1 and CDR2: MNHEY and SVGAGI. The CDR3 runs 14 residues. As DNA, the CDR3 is TGTGCCAGCAGTTACTCGTACAGGGAGCTCGGCTACACCTTC. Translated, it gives CASSYSYRELGYTF.